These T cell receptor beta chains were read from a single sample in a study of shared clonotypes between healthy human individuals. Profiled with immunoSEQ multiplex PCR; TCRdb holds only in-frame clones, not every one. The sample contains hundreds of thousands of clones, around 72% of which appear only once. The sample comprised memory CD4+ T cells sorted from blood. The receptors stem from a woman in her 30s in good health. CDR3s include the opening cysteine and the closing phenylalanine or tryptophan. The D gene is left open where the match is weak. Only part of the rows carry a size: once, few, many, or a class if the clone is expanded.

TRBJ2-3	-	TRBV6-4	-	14	TGTGCCAGCAGTTCGAACAGTGCTTCAGATACGCAGTATTTT	CASSSNSASDTQYF
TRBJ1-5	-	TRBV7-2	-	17	TGTGCCAGCAGCTCGGAACGGACAGTTTATAGCAATCAGCCCCAGCATTTT	CASSSERTVYSNQPQHF
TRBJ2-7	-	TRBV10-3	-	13	TGTGCCGTACGACACGGGGAATCCCTCGAGCAGTACTTC	CAVRHGESLEQYF
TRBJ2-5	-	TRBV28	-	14	TGTGCCAGCAGTCGCCCTGGTGGTGAGGAGACCCAGTACTTC	CASSRPGGEETQYF
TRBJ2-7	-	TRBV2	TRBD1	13	TGTGCCCTTGGACAGGGATTCTCCTACGAGCAGTACTTC	CALGQGFSYEQYF
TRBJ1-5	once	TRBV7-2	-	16	TGTGCCAGCAGCTTAGTGGCAGGAGCCAGCAATCAGCCCCAGCATTTT	CASSLVAGASNQPQHF
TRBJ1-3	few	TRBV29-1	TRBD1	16	TGCAGCGTCGCGAAGGGACAGGGAAGGCCTGGAAACACCATATATTTT	CSVAKGQGRPGNTIYF
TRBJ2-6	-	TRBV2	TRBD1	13	TGTGCCAGCAGGGGACAGGGAAACAACGTCCTGACTTTC	CASRGQGNNVLTF
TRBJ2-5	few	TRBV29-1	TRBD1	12	TGCAGCGTCAGACAGGGGCAAGAGACCCAGTACTTC	CSVRQGQETQYF
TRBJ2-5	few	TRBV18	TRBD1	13	TGTGCCAGCTCACGCCAGGGGGTTGAGACCCAGTACTTC	CASSRQGVETQYF
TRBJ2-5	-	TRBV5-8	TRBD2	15	TGTGCCAGCAGCCAGGGACTAGCGTTACAAGAGACCCAGTACTTC	CASSQGLALQETQYF
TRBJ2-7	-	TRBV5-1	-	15	TGCGCCAGCAACGTCCACCCCGGTTCCCCGGGCGAGCAGTACTTC	CASNVHPGSPGEQYF
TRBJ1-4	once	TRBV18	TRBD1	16	TGTGCCAGCTCACCCGCTTCCGGGACAGCCAATGAAAAACTGTTTTTT	CASSPASGTANEKLFF
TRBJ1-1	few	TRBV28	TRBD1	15	TGTGCCAGCAGAGCCCCAGCGGACAGGATTTTTGAAGCTTTCTTT	CASRAPADRIFEAFF
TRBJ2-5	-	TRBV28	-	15	TGTGCCAGCAGTTCCAGCCGGACAACTCAAGAGACCCAGTACTTC	CASSSSRTTQETQYF
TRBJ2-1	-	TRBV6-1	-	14	TGTGCCAGCAGTGAGTACGGCGGCTACAATGAGCAGTTCTTC	CASSEYGGYNEQFF
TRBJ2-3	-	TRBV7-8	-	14	TGTGCCAGCAGTTTACTAGTTAACACAGATACGCAGTATTTT	CASSLLVNTDTQYF
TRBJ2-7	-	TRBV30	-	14	TGTGCCTACGGAACCGGGACAAACTCCTACGAGCAGTACTTC	CAYGTGTNSYEQYF
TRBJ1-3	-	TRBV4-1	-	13	TGCGCCAGCAGCCAAGAGGCGCGAAACACCATATATTTT	CASSQEARNTIYF
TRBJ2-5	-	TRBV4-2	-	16	TGTGCCAGCAGCCAAGATCGGCGGCCTCCCAGGGAGACCCAGTACTTC	CASSQDRRPPRETQYF
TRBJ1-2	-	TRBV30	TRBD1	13	TGTGCCTGGAGTGTTGGGACAGGGGTTGGCTACACCTTC	CAWSVGTGVGYTF
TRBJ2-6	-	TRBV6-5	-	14	TGTGCCAGCAGGCAGGATACTGGGGCCAACGTCCTGACTTTC	CASRQDTGANVLTF
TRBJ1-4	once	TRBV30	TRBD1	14	TGTGCCTGGAGCCGGGACAGGGGGAATGAAAAACTGTTTTTT	CAWSRDRGNEKLFF
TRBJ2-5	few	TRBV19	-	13	TGTGCCAGTAGTATCGGAAGGGATGAGACCCAGTACTTC	CASSIGRDETQYF
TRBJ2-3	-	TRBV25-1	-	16	TGTGCCAGCAGTGATGGCAGTTCGGGGAACACAGATACGCAGTATTTT	CASSDGSSGNTDTQYF
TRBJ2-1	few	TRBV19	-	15	TGTGCCAGTAGGATAACAGGGAGCTCCTACAATGAGCAGTTCTTC	CASRITGSSYNEQFF
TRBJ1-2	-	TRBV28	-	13	TGTGCCAGCAGTGCAGGGTTTCATTCGGGCTACACCTTC	CASSAGFHSGYTF
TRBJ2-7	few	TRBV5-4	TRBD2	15	TGTGCCAGCAGCTCGGGACTAGCGGGCCTCTACGAGCAGTACTTC	CASSSGLAGLYEQYF
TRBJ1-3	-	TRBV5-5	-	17	TGTGCCAGCAGCTTGGCCGGAGAGTGGGAGACTGGAAACACCATATATTTT	CASSLAGEWETGNTIYF
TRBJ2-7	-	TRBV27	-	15	TGTGCCAGCAGTTTTGGTCCGGGATATCTCGACGAGCAGTACTTC	CASSFGPGYLDEQYF
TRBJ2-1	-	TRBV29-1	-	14	TGCAGCGCCAGGGACAGCGGAGGGCTCAATGAGCAGTTCTTC	CSARDSGGLNEQFF
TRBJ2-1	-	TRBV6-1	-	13	TGTGCCAGCAGTGCCCTAGGGGGTAATGAGCAGTTCTTC	CASSALGGNEQFF
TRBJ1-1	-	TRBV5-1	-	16	TGCGCCAGCAGGGTATACCGACAGGAAAGTAACACTGAAGCTTTCTTT	CASRVYRQESNTEAFF
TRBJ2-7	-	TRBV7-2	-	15	TGTGCCAGCAGCTTAGCGCCGAACCAGCGGTACGAGCAGTACTTC	CASSLAPNQRYEQYF
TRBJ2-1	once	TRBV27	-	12	TGTGCCAGCAGTCTCAGGGTAAATGAGCAGTTCTTC	CASSLRVNEQFF